The rows below give T cell receptor beta chains drawn from one sample of a study of T cells in Graves' hyperthyroidism and ophthalmopathy. TCRdb fed the multiplex PCR reads into MiXCR, producing one record per CDR3 protein. The repertoire consists of about 640,000 distinct CDR3 sequences, with around 21% occurring once and the leading ten covering 34%. Sequenced input: blood. The source of these receptors is a man under 40 with Graves' ophthalmopathy. Both conserved end residues are part of each CDR3. D genes are given only for firm matches. Clone sizes are given selectively: once, few, many, or a class where the clone is expanded.

D	size	V	J	DNA	CDR3
TRBD1	few	TRBV6-1	TRBJ1-6	TGTGCCAGCTACAGGGGTGCTTCACCCCTCCACTTT	CASYRGASPLHF
TRBD2	few	TRBV30	TRBJ2-2	TGTGCCTGGAAACCGACAGCGGGACTAGCGGGAGACACCGGGGAGCTGTTTTTT	CAWKPTAGLAGDTGELFF
TRBD1	few	TRBV7-2	TRBJ1-1	TGTGCCAGCAGCGCACCAGGGACAGGGTGGGTTGAAGCTTTCTTT	CASSAPGTGWVEAFF
-	-	TRBV9	TRBJ1-4	TGTGCCAGCAGCACCGAGGGGGGGGCAGGAGAAAAACTGTTTTTT	CASSTEGGAGEKLFF
-	-	TRBV12-3/TRBV12-4	TRBJ1-5	TGTGCCAGCAGTCGGCGGGATCAGCCCCAGCATTTT	CASSRRDQPQHF
-	-	TRBV3-1	TRBJ2-3	TGTGCCAGCAGCCAAGACCCAAATACAGATACGCAGTATTTT	CASSQDPNTDTQYF
-	-	TRBV18	TRBJ2-6	TGTGCCAGCTCACCCCGCCGGGAAGCTGGGGCCAACGTCCTGACTTTC	CASSPRREAGANVLTF
-	-	TRBV4-1	TRBJ1-2	TGCGCCAGCAGCCAAGACATGGAGGCTAACTATGGCTACACCTTC	CASSQDMEANYGYTF
-	-	TRBV28	TRBJ2-7	TGTGCCAGCAGTTTATCGGGGTGGCGGGTCTACGAGCAGTACTTC	CASSLSGWRVYEQYF
-	-	TRBV20-1	TRBJ1-3	TGCAGTGCTAGAGGGCTCGAAGATGGAAACACCATATATTTT	CSARGLEDGNTIYF
-	few	TRBV7-9	TRBJ2-1	TGTGCCAGCAGCTTTGGTGTCAATGAGCAGTTCTTC	CASSFGVNEQFF
-	-	TRBV10-3	TRBJ1-5	TGTGCCATCGGGCGGTCAGCCTATAGCAATCAGCCCCAGCATTTT	CAIGRSAYSNQPQHF
-	many	TRBV11-2	TRBJ2-4	TGTGCCAGCCGCAGCTTAGTGGGTGCCAAAAACATTCAGTACTTC	CASRSLVGAKNIQYF
TRBD1	-	TRBV19	TRBJ2-7	TGTGCCAGTCGGGCCCACAGGGGGCAGAACGAGCAGTACTTC	CASRAHRGQNEQYF
-	-	TRBV20-1	TRBJ2-1	TGCAGTGCTCTTACTAGCACCCGCTCCTACAATGAGCAGTTCTTC	CSALTSTRSYNEQFF
-	few	TRBV6-1	TRBJ1-2	TGTGCCAGCACTTCCCCAGGGGACGAAAGAGGAGGCTACACCTTC	CASTSPGDERGGYTF
TRBD2	-	TRBV30	TRBJ2-7	TGTGCCTGGAGTATGACTAGCGTCGAGCAGTACTTC	CAWSMTSVEQYF
-	-	TRBV5-5	TRBJ2-7	TGTGCCAGCAGCGCTGGGGAGATCGAGCAGTACTTC	CASSAGEIEQYF
-	-	TRBV9	TRBJ1-2	TGTGCCAGCAGCGTAACCGGCAATGGACTCTATGGCTACACCTTC	CASSVTGNGLYGYTF
TRBD1	-	TRBV2	TRBJ1-1	TGTGCCAGCAGTGAAATGGGACAGGTTGAAGCTTTCTTT	CASSEMGQVEAFF
TRBD2	-	TRBV28	TRBJ2-1	TGTGTCACCTATAGCGGGAGGGACTCCTACAATGAGCAGTTCTTC	CVTYSGRDSYNEQFF
-	-	TRBV27	TRBJ1-5	TGTGCCAGCAGCACCGGGACTAGCAATCAGCCCCAGCATTTT	CASSTGTSNQPQHF
-	many	TRBV30	TRBJ1-1	TGTGCCTGGAGTGATCGGGGTGAAGCTTTCTTT	CAWSDRGEAFF
-	many	TRBV20-1	TRBJ1-2	TGCAGTGCTACTCGGACGGGCGGCTACACCTTC	CSATRTGGYTF
-	few	TRBV3-1	TRBJ2-4	TGTGCCAGCAGCCAAGTCGGAGGGAGTGGAGCCAAAAACATTCAGTACTTC	CASSQVGGSGAKNIQYF
-	many	TRBV11-2	TRBJ1-2	TGTGCCAGCAGCTCCTTACCGGGAGCGGACTACACCTTC	CASSSLPGADYTF
-	few	TRBV28	TRBJ2-1	TGTGCCAGCAGTTTGGGCGGACTCAAAGGAAAGGTCACCTACAATGAGCAGTTCTTC	CASSLGGLKGKVTYNEQFF
TRBD2	many	TRBV7-9	TRBJ2-3	TGTGCCAGCAGTTTAAGCGGGAGGGGCACAGATACGCAGTATTTT	CASSLSGRGTDTQYF
-	few	TRBV5-1	TRBJ2-1	TGCGCCAGCAGCTCGGGAACAGTATCCTACAATGAGCAGTTCTTC	CASSSGTVSYNEQFF
-	few	TRBV2	TRBJ1-1	TGTGCCAGCAACAGATTGAACACTGAAGCTTTCTTT	CASNRLNTEAFF
-	-	TRBV27	TRBJ2-5	TGTGCCAGCAGTTTATCGTTCTCCCGCCCATTGGGACAAGAGACCCAGTACTTC	CASSLSFSRPLGQETQYF
TRBD2	-	TRBV11-2	TRBJ2-2	TGTGCCAGCAGCTTAGCACTAGCGGGGAACACCGGGGAGCTGTTTTTT	CASSLALAGNTGELFF
TRBD1	few	TRBV6-1	TRBJ1-2	TGTGCCAGCAGTCGCAACAGGGGGGATGGCTACACCTTC	CASSRNRGDGYTF
TRBD2	few	TRBV20-1	TRBJ2-2	TGCAGTGCTAGGCCGGGACTAGCGGGGAACACCGGGGAGCTGTTTTTT	CSARPGLAGNTGELFF
TRBD2	-	TRBV5-1	TRBJ2-1	TGCGCCAGCAGCCGAGCGGGAGCCAATGAGCAGTTCTTC	CASSRAGANEQFF
-	many	TRBV19	TRBJ1-1	TGTGCCAGCATACGCTCAGGGAGGAACACTGAAGCTTTCTTT	CASIRSGRNTEAFF
-	few	TRBV5-1	TRBJ1-6	TGCGCCAGCAGAGCCGGGACCATGGATAATTCACCCCTCCACTTT	CASRAGTMDNSPLHF
-	few	TRBV6-1	TRBJ2-7	TGTGCCAGCGGGGCCCGCGGGGCGTGGGACGAGCAGTACTTC	CASGARGAWDEQYF
-	few	TRBV19	TRBJ1-5	TGTGCCAGTAGTATAGCCGTGGATAGCAATCAGCCCCAGCATTTT	CASSIAVDSNQPQHF
-	few	TRBV5-4	TRBJ1-2	TGTGCCAGCAGCTTTAAACAGGTCTACGGCTACACCTTC	CASSFKQVYGYTF
TRBD2	many	TRBV5-5	TRBJ2-1	TGTGCCAGCAGCGCAGGACTAGCGGGAGGTTCTTGGCAGTTCTTC	CASSAGLAGGSWQFF
TRBD2	many	TRBV3-1	TRBJ2-7	TGTGCCAGCAGCCAAGGACCTAGCGGGAGCTCCTACGAGCAGTACTTC	CASSQGPSGSSYEQYF
TRBD1	-	TRBV5-5	TRBJ2-2	TGTGCCAGCAGCTCCTTAGGACAGGGGGCTGGAACCGGGGAGCTGTTTTTT	CASSSLGQGAGTGELFF
-	few	TRBV4-2	TRBJ2-7	TGTGCCAGCAGCCAAGATAACAGTATCTACGAGCAGTACTTC	CASSQDNSIYEQYF
-	-	TRBV29-1	TRBJ2-7	TGCAGCGTAATGGGGGTTGATCGGGAGCAGTACTTC	CSVMGVDREQYF